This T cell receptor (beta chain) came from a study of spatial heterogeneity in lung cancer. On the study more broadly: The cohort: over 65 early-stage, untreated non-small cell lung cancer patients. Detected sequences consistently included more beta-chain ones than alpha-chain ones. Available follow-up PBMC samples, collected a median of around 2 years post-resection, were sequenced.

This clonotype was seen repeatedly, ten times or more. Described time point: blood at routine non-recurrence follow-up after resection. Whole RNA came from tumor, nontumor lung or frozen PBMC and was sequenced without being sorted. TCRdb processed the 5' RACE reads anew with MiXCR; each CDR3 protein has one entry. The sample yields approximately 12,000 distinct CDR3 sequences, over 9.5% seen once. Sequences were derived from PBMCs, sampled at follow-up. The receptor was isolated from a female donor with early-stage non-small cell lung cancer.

CDR3 region: CASSESSGDLNTQYF. The CDR3 DNA follows: TGTGCCAGCAGTGAATCCAGTGGGGACCTTAATACGCAGTATTTT. The chain has TRBV25-1 and TRBJ2-3, with D tentatively TRBD1 or TRBD2 (5 bases each). Deletions cut 1 base from V and 7 bases from J, with 15 bases between. The CDR3 length is 15 residues. Germline CDR1 MGHDK, CDR2 SYGVNS.